This TCR beta chain is drawn from a study of blood T cell repertoires in COVID-19. TCRdb's table, derived via immunoSEQ multiplex PCR, lists solely in-frame clones and lacks some. The sample has about 130,000 clones, roughly 75% seen once. This clone has only one observation. CDR3 length equals 16 residues. V was clipped by 1 base and J by 6 bases; unmatched bases: 6. CDR1 is KGHDR and CDR2 is SFDVKD in the germline V gene. Individuals aged roughly 18 to 95 years were recruited from 20 to 25 US areas. Cohort placement rested on clinical history that participants reported themselves. The study counted Cohort 3 donors as recovered given two negative PCRs, clearance, or symptom resolution.

The TCR was taken from a woman aged 50 to 65 who had recovered from COVID-19. The chain couples TRBV24-1 to TRBJ2-1, with TRBD1 identical over 9 bases. Source material: PBMCs or T cells enriched from blood (not recorded which). CDR3 DNA: TGTGCCACCAGTGATTTACGCGGACAGGGGTTCAATGAGCAGTTCTTC. This encodes CATSDLRGQGFNEQFF.